The clone carrying this TCR beta chain was observed a few times. Its antigen is unknown. This record comes from a study of post-analysis software for immune sequencing data. Study-wide findings and caveats: Normalized Chao1 diversity was significantly lower in multiple sclerosis patients than in controls.

Built from TCR beta cDNA, the libraries had unique molecular identifiers in them. TCRdb used MiXCR to reprocess the PCR reads, holding one entry per CDR3 protein. The sample has some 800,000 distinct CDR3 sequences, more than 45% seen once. Sequenced: blood. The receptor was isolated from a girl aged 5 to 17 with multiple sclerosis.

The CDR3 reads CASSPLLGDEQFF. In nucleotides, the CDR3 is TGTGCCAGCAGCCCGCTCCTAGGGGATGAGCAGTTCTTC. The rearrangement uses TRBV7-9 and TRBJ2-1; TRBD1 is a possible D gene (5 bases). CDR3 length equals 13 residues. The V end was cut by 5 bases, the J end by 8 bases, with 13 bases between. Looked up from germline, CDR1 is SEHNR and CDR2 is FQNEAQ (reference sequence).